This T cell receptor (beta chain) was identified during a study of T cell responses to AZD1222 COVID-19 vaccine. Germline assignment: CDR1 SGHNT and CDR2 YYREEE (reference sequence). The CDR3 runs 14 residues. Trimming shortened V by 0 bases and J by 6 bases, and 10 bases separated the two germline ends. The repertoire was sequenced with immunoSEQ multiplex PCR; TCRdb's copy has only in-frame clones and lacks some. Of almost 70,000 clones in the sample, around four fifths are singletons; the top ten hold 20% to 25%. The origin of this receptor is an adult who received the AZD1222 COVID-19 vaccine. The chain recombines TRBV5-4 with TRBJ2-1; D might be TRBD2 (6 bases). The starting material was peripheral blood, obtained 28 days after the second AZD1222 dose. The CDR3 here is CASSLGGGTNEQFF. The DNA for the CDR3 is TGTGCCAGCAGCTTGGGGGGCGGGACCAATGAGCAGTTCTTC.